These 18 T cell receptor beta chains originate from one sample sequenced in a study of spatial heterogeneity in lung cancer. MiXCR was run by TCRdb on the 5' RACE reads, yielding one entry per CDR3 protein. The data contain roughly 16,000 distinct CDR3 sequences, about 22% of them singletons. The sample's time point: sample taken at primary tumor resection. From tumor, nontumor lung or frozen PBMC, whole RNA was taken unsorted for sequencing. The sample in question was PBMCs, obtained at surgery. Source of these receptors: a female donor with early-stage non-small cell lung cancer.

Ten or more counts support this clonotype. The chain is built from TRBV18 and TRBJ2-1; TRBD2 aligns across 10 bases. Germline V gene lookup returns CDR1 KGHSH and CDR2 LQKENI. The CDR3 consists of 15 residues. V lost 5 bases to trimming and J lost 5 bases; unmatched junction nucleotides: 6. The CDR3 DNA sequence: TGTGCCAGCTCATTCCTAGCGGGAGTAAACAATGAGCAGTTCTTC. It translates to CASSFLAGVNNEQFF.

The sample holds many counts of this clonotype. V gene TRBV7-2 combines with J gene TRBJ2-3; D is possibly TRBD2 (5 bases). Germline V gives CDR1 SGHTA, CDR2 FQGNSA. V gave up 0 bases and J gave up 5 bases, with 12 bases separating them. CDR3 length: 15 residues. CDR3 sequence: CASSLAPGVQDTQYF. DNA of the CDR3: TGTGCCAGCAGCTTAGCCCCCGGGGTTCAAGATACGCAGTATTTT.

This clonotype came up many times. In nucleotides, the CDR3 is TGTGCCAGCAGTTCCGGGACATTTTATAGCAATCAGCCCCAGCATTTT. It is translated as CASSSGTFYSNQPQHF. This chain joins TRBV12-3 or TRBV12-4 and TRBJ1-5; possibly TRBD1 for D (6 bases). CDR3 length: 16 residues. The V end lost 4 bases, the J end lost 0 bases, and 13 bases lay between the germline ends.

The table lists this clonotype with many counts. The chain is built from TRBV20-1 and TRBJ1-2; D is unresolved. Germline-derived CDR1 and CDR2 are DFQATT and SNEGSKA (reference sequence). V dropped 0 bases and J dropped 4 bases, with 9 bases sitting between them. The CDR3 totals 13 residues. The CDR3 sequence: CSARDRIPYGYTF. CDR3 in DNA: TGCAGTGCTAGAGATCGGATTCCCTATGGCTACACCTTC.

This chain joins TRBV19 and TRBJ1-2; D possibly corresponds to TRBD1 (5 bases). CDR1 and CDR2 from the germline V gene are LNHDA and SQIVND (reference sequence). The V end was cut by 6 bases, the J end by 0 bases, with 14 bases between. CDR3 size: 15 residues. This CDR3 reads CASRDTGPANYGYTF. The CDR3 DNA reads TGTGCCAGTAGAGATACAGGTCCAGCTAACTATGGCTACACCTTC.

This chain connects TRBV10-3 to TRBJ1-1, with D possibly matching TRBD1 (5 bases). V was shortened by 5 bases and J by 4 bases, with 11 bases between the two germline ends. CDR3 length equals 13 residues. Per the germline V gene, CDR1 is ENHRY and CDR2 is SYGVKD. In DNA, the CDR3 is TGTGCCATCAGTTCCGGGGGTTTCACTGAAGCTTTCTTT. This encodes CAISSGGFTEAFF.

This sequence joins TRBV4-3 and TRBJ2-7, with 8 bases lining up with TRBD1. V trimming: 4 bases; J trimming: 6 bases; junction bases outside the gene matches: 5. CDR1 and CDR2 (germline): LGHNA, YSLEER. CDR3 size: 13 residues. CDR3 residues: CASSRQTGAEQYF. The CDR3 DNA reads as TGCGCCAGCAGCCGACAGACAGGGGCCGAGCAGTACTTC.

This clonotype was recorded many times. V and J are TRBV19 and TRBJ2-4; TRBD2 matches at 15 bases. Germline V gives CDR1 LNHDA, CDR2 SQIVND (reference sequence). The ends lost 5 bases at V and 6 bases at J; junction bases unmatched: 5. CDR3 length: 16 amino acids. CDR3: CASSPRTSGRGNIQYF. The CDR3 nucleotides read TGTGCCAGTAGTCCCCGGACTAGCGGGAGGGGAAACATTCAGTACTTC.

This clonotype was found many times. The rearrangement links TRBV18 to TRBJ2-7, with TRBD2 identical over 11 bases. V lost 3 bases, J lost 7 bases, and 8 bases stayed unmatched. CDR1 is KGHSH and CDR2 is LQKENI in the germline V gene. This CDR3 region has 15 residues. DNA for the CDR3: TGTGCCAGCTCACCGACTAGCGGGACTCTACGGGAGCAGTACTTC. It specifies CASSPTSGTLREQYF. Full variable domain (remainder filled in from reference TRBV18 and TRBJ2-7): NAGVMQNPRHLVRRRGQEARLRCSPMKGHSHVYWYRQLPEEGLKFMVYLQKENIIDESGMPKERFSAEFPKEGPSILRIQQVVRGDSAAYFCASSPTSGTLREQYFGPGTRLTVT.

This clonotype was recorded at least ten times. CDR3 DNA sequence: TGCGCCAGCAGCGATAGCTGGACAGGGACTGGAAACACCATATATTTT. Amino acid sequence: CASSDSWTGTGNTIYF. V is TRBV5-1 and J is TRBJ1-3; 8 positions agree with TRBD1. CDR1 is SGHRS, CDR2 YFSETQ, per germline. Trimming cost V 4 bases and J 2 bases; bases outside gene matches: 8. The CDR3 has 16 residues.

There are many counts of this clonotype. J is TRBJ2-7 and V is TRBV4-1, with D possibly called TRBD1 or TRBD2 (5 bases each). Germline V gives CDR1 MGHRA, CDR2 YSYEKL. Deletions cut 4 bases from V and 7 bases from J, with 17 bases between. CDR3 length: 14 amino acids. CDR3 in amino acids: CASSPGLGEREQYF. As DNA, the CDR3 is TGCGCCAGCAGCCCCGGTTTGGGGGAGAGAGAGCAGTACTTC.

This clonotype was counted ten times or more. This chain uses TRBV6-5 with TRBJ2-7; D call uncertain. Germline lookup yields CDR1 MNHEY and CDR2 SVGAGI. The germline V and J ends were trimmed by 2 bases and 8 bases, with 10 bases remaining between them. The CDR3 length is 12 residues. CDR3 in DNA: TGTGCCAGCAGTTACGATCGGCGGAAGCAGTACTTC. Translated, it gives CASSYDRRKQYF.

This clonotype was detected a few times. The chain recombines TRBV20-1 with TRBJ1-5; D ambiguous. There are 14 residues in the CDR3. Trimming removed 4 bases at V and 0 bases at J, with 10 bases between. The germline gives CDR1 DFQATT, CDR2 SNEGSKA (reference sequence). The CDR3 reads CSATTDYSNQPQHF. CDR3 bases: TGCAGTGCTACGACGGACTATAGCAATCAGCCCCAGCATTTT.

This clonotype qualifies as medium-sized (0.01 to 0.1%). The rearrangement links TRBV7-2 to TRBJ1-3; 7 bases line up with TRBD1. CDR1 SGHTA and CDR2 FQGNSA come from the germline V gene. The CDR3 runs to 16 residues. The V segment lost 5 bases and the J segment 0 bases; nucleotides outside the gene matches: 7. The chain's CDR3 is CASSPEGANSGNTIYF. The CDR3 DNA reads as TGTGCCAGCAGCCCAGAGGGGGCCAACTCTGGAAACACCATATATTTT. Full variable domain (outside the CDR3, taken from reference TRBV7-2 and TRBJ1-3): GAGVSQSPSNKVTEKGKDVELRCDPISGHTALYWYRQSLGQGLEFLIYFQGNSAPDKSGLPSDRFSAERTGGSVSTLTIQRTQQEDSAVYLCASSPEGANSGNTIYFGEGSWLTVV.

The V and J genes are TRBV12-3 or TRBV12-4 and TRBJ2-1; 14 bases match TRBD2. This CDR3 is built from 21 residues. J lost 1 base, V lost 3 bases, and 14 bases had no gene match. The CDR3 DNA follows: TGTGCCAGCAGTTTTTTTCCCCCCGGGACTAGCGGGAGCGCGTCCTACAATGAGCAGTTCTTC. This codes for CASSFFPPGTSGSASYNEQFF.

V usage is TRBV19 and J usage is TRBJ1-1; D is uncertain. Trimming took off 5 bases at V and 8 bases at J, with 21 bases between the two ends. Germline V gene sequence: CDR1 LNHDA, CDR2 SQIVND (reference sequence). This CDR3 has 15 residues. The CDR3 region has the DNA TGTGCCAGTAGTGTCCTGGTCAGCTCGCCCCCAGAAGCTTTCTTT. It codes for CASSVLVSSPPEAFF.

This clonotype counts as medium-sized (0.01 to 0.1%). This rearrangement joins TRBV28 to TRBJ1-1; TRBD1 aligns across 9 bases. V dropped 4 bases and J dropped 10; count of bases not matched to a gene: 10. Germline loops: CDR1 MDHEN, CDR2 SYDVKM. The CDR3 is 14 residues long. CDR3 in amino acids: CASSSPGQGLRAFF. The CDR3 region has the DNA TGTGCCAGCAGTTCCCCGGGACAGGGATTGAGAGCTTTCTTT. The full variable domain, with the rest looked up from reference TRBV28 and TRBJ1-1, is DVKVTQSSRYLVKRTGEKVFLECVQDMDHENMFWYRQDPGLGLRLIYFSYDVKMKEKGDIPEGYSVSREKKERFSLILESASTNQTSMYLCASSSPGQGLRAFFGQGTRLTVV.

A single count supports this clonotype. The CDR3 spells CSARERSQGLRTYSGANVLTF. In DNA, the CDR3 is TGCAGTGCTAGAGAGCGATCACAGGGGCTTCGGACATACTCTGGGGCCAACGTCCTGACTTTC. This chain joins TRBV20-1 and TRBJ2-6; 7 nucleotides align to TRBD1. Germline V CDR1 and CDR2: DFQATT, SNEGSKA (reference sequence). V gave up 0 bases and J gave up 0 bases; unmatched junction bases: 17. CDR3 length: 21 amino acids.